These T cell receptor beta chains were read from a single sample in a study of blood T cell repertoires in COVID-19. Here immunoSEQ multiplex PCR was the method, and the copy in TCRdb shows in-frame clones only, minus some. The profile shows about 320,000 clones, roughly 90% of them singletons. Sequenced input: PBMCs or T cells enriched from blood (not recorded which). The origin of the receptors is a woman aged 25 to 39 who had been exposed to COVID-19. Both conserved end residues are trimmed from each CDR3. The order of the fields is J gene, V gene, CDR3 length, CDR3 protein.

j_call: TRBJ1-1; v_call: TRBV4-1; cdr3_length: 14; cdr3_aa: ASSQLPGQGSTEAF
j_call: TRBJ1-2; v_call: TRBV7-8; cdr3_length: 12; cdr3_aa: ASSSIDRGSGYT
j_call: TRBJ2-1; v_call: TRBV27; cdr3_length: 16; cdr3_aa: ASSLSSQPIRSYNEQF
j_call: TRBJ2-2; v_call: TRBV6-4; cdr3_length: 11; cdr3_aa: ATRQGMTGELF
j_call: TRBJ1-1; v_call: TRBV30; cdr3_length: 9; cdr3_aa: AWRGRGRAF
j_call: TRBJ2-5; v_call: TRBV4-2; cdr3_length: 14; cdr3_aa: ASSQVEKEGLETQY
j_call: TRBJ1-5; v_call: TRBV27; cdr3_length: 13; cdr3_aa: ASSRSRDTRQPQH
j_call: TRBJ1-1; v_call: TRBV10-3; cdr3_length: 14; cdr3_aa: AISEPTGDPNTEAF
j_call: TRBJ2-2; v_call: TRBV5-6; cdr3_length: 13; cdr3_aa: ASSLPGQVTGELF
j_call: TRBJ1-1; v_call: TRBV5-5; cdr3_length: 12; cdr3_aa: ASSRTGLTAEAF
j_call: TRBJ1-1; v_call: TRBV4-1; cdr3_length: 15; cdr3_aa: ASSQNVMGGLNTEAF
j_call: TRBJ1-5; v_call: TRBV12-3/TRBV12-4; cdr3_length: 11; cdr3_aa: ASNRDSGRPQH
j_call: TRBJ2-5; v_call: TRBV5-4; cdr3_length: 12; cdr3_aa: ASSSDSLSETQY
j_call: TRBJ1-4; v_call: TRBV28; cdr3_length: 13; cdr3_aa: ASSLMTGSNEKLF
j_call: TRBJ2-7; v_call: TRBV7-8; cdr3_length: 14; cdr3_aa: ASSAPVGGRVYEQY
j_call: TRBJ1-2; v_call: TRBV9; cdr3_length: 13; cdr3_aa: ASSVATGPNYGYT
j_call: TRBJ2-5; v_call: TRBV29-1; cdr3_length: 11; cdr3_aa: SARTSDQETQY
j_call: TRBJ1-4; v_call: TRBV27; cdr3_length: 16; cdr3_aa: ASSPRQEPRIPDEKLF
j_call: TRBJ1-1; v_call: TRBV2; cdr3_length: 11; cdr3_aa: ASSSDRGLPAF
j_call: TRBJ2-7; v_call: TRBV6-1; cdr3_length: 14; cdr3_aa: ASSEETGGGWHEQY
j_call: TRBJ1-1; v_call: TRBV5-1; cdr3_length: 15; cdr3_aa: ASSLYDGFGLNTEAF
j_call: TRBJ1-2; v_call: TRBV3-1/TRBV3-2; cdr3_length: 14; cdr3_aa: ASSQSRGQLNYGYT
j_call: TRBJ1-1; v_call: TRBV7-2; cdr3_length: 13; cdr3_aa: ASSLGAGINTEAF
j_call: TRBJ1-3; v_call: TRBV5-1; cdr3_length: 12; cdr3_aa: ASSLSPGGNTIY
j_call: TRBJ1-1; v_call: TRBV18; cdr3_length: 14; cdr3_aa: ASSPSLAGSNTEAF
j_call: TRBJ2-3; v_call: TRBV11-2; cdr3_length: 12; cdr3_aa: ASSLELPTDTQY